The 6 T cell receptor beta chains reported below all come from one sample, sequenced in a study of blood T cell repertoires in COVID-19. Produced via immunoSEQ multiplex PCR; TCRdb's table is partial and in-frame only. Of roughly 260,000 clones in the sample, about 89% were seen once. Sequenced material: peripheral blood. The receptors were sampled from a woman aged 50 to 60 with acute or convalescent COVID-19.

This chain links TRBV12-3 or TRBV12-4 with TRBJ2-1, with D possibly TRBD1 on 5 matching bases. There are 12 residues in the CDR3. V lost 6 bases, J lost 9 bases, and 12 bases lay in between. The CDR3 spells CASSPTVGEQFF. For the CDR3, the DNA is TGTGCCAGCAGCCCGACAGTTGGTGAGCAGTTCTTC.

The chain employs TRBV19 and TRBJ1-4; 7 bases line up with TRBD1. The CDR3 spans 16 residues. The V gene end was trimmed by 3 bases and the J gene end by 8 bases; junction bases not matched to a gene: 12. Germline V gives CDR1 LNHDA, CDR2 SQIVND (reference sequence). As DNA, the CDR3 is TGTGCCAGTAGTATCTCCTCGACAGGGAAGGGAGAAAAACTGTTTTTT. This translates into CASSISSTGKGEKLFF. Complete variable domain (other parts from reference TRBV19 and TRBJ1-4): DGGITQSPKYLFRKEGQNVTLSCEQNLNHDAMYWYRQDPGQGLRLIYYSQIVNDFQKGDIAEGYSVSREKKESFPLTVTSAQKNPTAFYLCASSISSTGKGEKLFFGSGTQLSVL.

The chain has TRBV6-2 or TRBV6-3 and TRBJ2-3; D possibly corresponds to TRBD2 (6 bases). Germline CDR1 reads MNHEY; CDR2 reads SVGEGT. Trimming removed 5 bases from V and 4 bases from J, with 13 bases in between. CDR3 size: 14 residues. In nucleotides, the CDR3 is TGTGCCAGCAGTCGCCCGGGAGCGGCAGATACGCAGTATTTT. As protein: CASSRPGAADTQYF.

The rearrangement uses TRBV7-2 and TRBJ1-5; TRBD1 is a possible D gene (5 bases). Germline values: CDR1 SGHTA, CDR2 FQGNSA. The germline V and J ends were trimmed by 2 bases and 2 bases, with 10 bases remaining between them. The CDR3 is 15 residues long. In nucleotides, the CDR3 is TGTGCCAGCAGCTTAAACAAAGGGGGCAATCAGCCCCAGCATTTT. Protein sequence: CASSLNKGGNQPQHF.

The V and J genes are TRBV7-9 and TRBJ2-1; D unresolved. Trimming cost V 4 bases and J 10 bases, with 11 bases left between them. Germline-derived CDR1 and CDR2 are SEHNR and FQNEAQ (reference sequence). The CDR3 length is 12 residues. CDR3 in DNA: TGTGCCAGCAGCTCAATAGCTTCAGAGCAGTTCTTC. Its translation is CASSSIASEQFF.

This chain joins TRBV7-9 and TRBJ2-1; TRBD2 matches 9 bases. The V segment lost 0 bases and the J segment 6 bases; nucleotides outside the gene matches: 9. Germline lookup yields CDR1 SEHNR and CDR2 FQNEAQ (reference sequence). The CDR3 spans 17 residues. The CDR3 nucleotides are TGTGCCAGCAGCTTAGCATTGGCGGCTAGCGGGATCAATGAGCAGTTCTTC. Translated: CASSLALAASGINEQFF.